A single sample gave rise to the 18 T cell receptor beta chains below, sequenced in a study of cytomegalovirus exposure and HLA in healthy donors. It was with 60 Vbeta and 13 Jbeta primers that the PCR ran. The repertoire was sequenced with immunoSEQ multiplex PCR; TCRdb's copy has only in-frame clones and lacks some. The data hold 150,000 or so clones, with nearly 70% observed a single time. The sequenced sample was PBMCs. These receptors came from a man aged 25 to 40 in good health and CMV-seropositive.

This clone was counted a few times. This chain connects TRBV6-1 to TRBJ2-5, with 7 bases lining up with TRBD1. Germline values: CDR1 MNHNS, CDR2 SASEGT. The CDR3 runs 15 residues. The junction had 8 bases not matched to a gene; V was cut back by 4 bases and J by 3 bases. CDR3 sequence: CASSGRGTEKETQYF. Written as DNA, the CDR3 is TGTGCCAGCAGTGGCAGGGGGACCGAAAAAGAGACCCAGTACTTC.

This chain joins TRBV6-1 and TRBJ2-5; 7 bases map to TRBD1. The DNA end is a closer match to TRBJ2-7, so the J assignment may be wrong. The CDR3 extends over 14 amino acids. Per the germline V gene, CDR1 is MNHNS and CDR2 is SASEGT. CDR3 sequence reads: CACNQWTGPYEQYF. The CDR3 region has the DNA TGTGCCTGCAACCAATGGACAGGACCCTACGAGCAGTACTTC.

The J gene is TRBJ1-1, the V gene TRBV7-9; D is unresolved. V was cut by 6 bases and J by 6 bases, with 11 bases left in between. CDR3 length equals 12 residues. The germline CDR1 and CDR2 sequences are SEHNR and FQNEAQ (reference sequence). CDR3 in amino acids: CASSDAGSEAFF. CDR3 bases: TGTGCCAGCAGTGATGCTGGCTCTGAAGCTTTCTTT.

This clone was counted a few times. V and J are TRBV2 and TRBJ2-1; TRBD2 matches at 11 bases. J lost 2 bases, V lost 3 bases, and 6 bases had no gene match. CDR1 and CDR2 from the germline V gene are SNHLY and FYNNEI. CDR3 length: 17 amino acids. CDR3 in DNA: TGTGCCAGCAGTGATGGGGTACTAGCGGGAGCCTACAATGAGCAGTTCTTC. Residues: CASSDGVLAGAYNEQFF.

The chain has TRBV13 and TRBJ2-3, with TRBD2 matching over 8 bases. The CDR3 covers 19 residues. The germline gives CDR1 PRHDT, CDR2 FYEKMQ (reference sequence). Trimming cost V 3 bases and J 3 bases; bases outside gene matches: 17. CDR3 DNA sequence: TGTGCCAGCAGCTTCCTTCTTGACTCAACGGGAGGGCCAACAGATACGCAGTATTTT. This codes for CASSFLLDSTGGPTDTQYF.

The rearrangement joins TRBV7-6 to TRBJ1-3; the D gene is possibly TRBD1 (6 bases). Trimming pared 5 bases from V and 0 bases from J, leaving 11 bases between. The CDR3 consists of 15 residues. CDR1 is SGHVS, CDR2 FNYEAQ, per germline. CDR3 sequence: CASSPGDYSGNTIYF. As DNA, the CDR3 is TGTGCCAGCAGCCCAGGGGACTACTCTGGAAACACCATATATTTT.

V usage is TRBV5-4 and J usage is TRBJ1-4, with D tentatively TRBD1 (5 bases). Germline CDR1 is SGHNT and CDR2 is YYREEE (reference sequence). Trimming took off 4 bases at V and 8 bases at J, with 15 bases between the two ends. This CDR3 region has 14 residues. CDR3 protein: CASSPGPGEEKLFF. In DNA form, the CDR3 reads TGTGCCAGCAGCCCCGGTCCGGGGGAGGAAAAACTGTTTTTT.

This clone appeared a few times. The chain links TRBV5-6 to TRBJ2-3, with D possibly being TRBD2 (5 bases). V dropped 2 bases and J dropped 0 bases, with 10 bases sitting between them. CDR3 length: 15 amino acids. Germline assignment: CDR1 SGHDT and CDR2 YYEEEE. DNA of the CDR3: TGTGCCAGCAGCTTAACGGGAACTAGCACAGATACGCAGTATTTT. Its translation: CASSLTGTSTDTQYF.

The genes are TRBV4-1 and TRBJ2-1; 7 nucleotides line up with TRBD2. CDR1 is MGHRA, CDR2 YSYEKL, per germline. CDR3 length equals 14 residues. The junction had 3 bases not matched to a gene; V was cut back by 4 bases and J by 3 bases. This CDR3 reads CASSRSGYYNEQFF. The CDR3 DNA follows: TGCGCCAGCAGCCGTAGCGGGTACTACAATGAGCAGTTCTTC.

In DNA, the CDR3 is TGTGCCAGCAGTGGCCTAGCGGGGGGCGGGAGCCACGAGCAGTACTTC. Translating it yields CASSGLAGGGSHEQYF. The genes are TRBV6-1 and TRBJ2-7; TRBD2 agrees at 11 bases. Per the germline V gene, CDR1 is MNHNS and CDR2 is SASEGT. The CDR3 contains 16 residues. V was clipped by 4 bases and J by 5 bases; unmatched bases: 10.

V gene TRBV28 combines with J gene TRBJ2-1, with D uncertain. CDR1 and CDR2 (germline): MDHEN, SYDVKM. This CDR3 is built from 16 residues. With 2 bases removed from V and 7 bases from J, the gap between germline ends came to 18 bases. CDR3 protein: CASSLSENTAQNEQFF. In DNA form, the CDR3 reads TGTGCCAGCAGTTTAAGTGAGAATACCGCCCAAAATGAGCAGTTCTTC.

The table lists this clone with a count of one. V usage is TRBV5-8 and J usage is TRBJ2-7; TRBD2 matches at 9 bases. The V gene's germline CDR1 is SGHTS and CDR2 YDEGEE. CDR3 length: 15 residues. V lost 4 bases, J lost 5 bases, and 10 bases stayed unmatched. CDR3 DNA: TGTGCCAGCAGCGGGGGTGATAGCGGGAGCGACGAGCAGTACTTC. Its protein is CASSGGDSGSDEQYF.

This chain uses TRBV27 with TRBJ1-1; D call uncertain. Germline CDR1 reads MNHEY; CDR2 reads SMNVEV (reference sequence). Trimming left V 5 bases short and J 0 bases short, with 7 bases between. The CDR3 consists of 13 residues. As DNA, the CDR3 is TGTGCCAGCAGTCCTTATATGAACACTGAAGCTTTCTTT. Its translation: CASSPYMNTEAFF.

V usage is TRBV30 and J usage is TRBJ2-5, with TRBD1 matching 8 bases. Germline CDR1 is GTSNPN and CDR2 is SVGIG (reference sequence). J gave up 4 bases and V 4 bases, and 11 bases lay outside the gene matches. There are 15 residues in the CDR3. The CDR3 sequence is CAWTEGQGDGETQYF. The CDR3 nucleotides are TGTGCCTGGACTGAAGGACAGGGAGATGGAGAGACCCAGTACTTC.

The V call is TRBV6-6, the J call TRBJ1-2; no clear D gene. CDR1 is MNHNY, CDR2 SVGAGI, per germline (reference sequence). The V end was cut by 6 bases, the J end by 3 bases, with 8 bases between. This CDR3 is 12 amino acids long. The CDR3 DNA follows: TGTGCCAGCAGGACCCGGGACTATGGCTACACCTTC. The encoded protein is CASRTRDYGYTF.

The chain couples TRBV27 to TRBJ2-1; D may be TRBD1 (6 bases). Between the trimmed V and J ends, which lost 2 bases and 4 bases, there was a span of 21 bases. CDR3 size: 18 residues. The V gene's germline CDR1 is MNHEY and CDR2 SMNVEV (reference sequence). In DNA, the CDR3 is TGTGCCAGCAGTTTAACCCCTCCGGGAACAGGGCTATACAATGAGCAGTTCTTC. Translation gives CASSLTPPGTGLYNEQFF.

The chain recombines TRBV30 with TRBJ2-7, with D possibly TRBD1 on 5 matching bases. Germline values: CDR1 GTSNPN, CDR2 SVGIG (reference sequence). The V and J ends lost 2 bases and 7 bases respectively, with 18 bases between them. The CDR3 has 14 amino acids. Here the CDR3 DNA reads TGTGCCTGGAGTCACAAGGACATTGGGGCGGAGCAGTACTTC. It is translated as CAWSHKDIGAEQYF. Drawing the rest from reference TRBV30 and TRBJ2-7, the complete variable domain is SQTIHQWPATLVQPVGSPLSLECTVEGTSNPNLYWYRQAAGRGLQLLFYSVGIGQISSEVPQNLSASRPQDRQFILSSKKLLLSDSGFYLCAWSHKDIGAEQYFGPGTRLTVT.

V gene TRBV2 combines with J gene TRBJ1-2, with unresolved D. Germline-derived CDR1 and CDR2 are SNHLY and FYNNEI. The CDR3 is 12 residues long. V was cut by 4 bases and J by 5 bases, with 8 bases left in between. The CDR3 reads CASSVAQYGYTF. CDR3 DNA: TGTGCCAGCAGTGTTGCACAATATGGCTACACCTTC.